These 20 T cell receptor beta chains were all obtained from the same sample, sequenced in a study of T cell responses to AZD1222 COVID-19 vaccine. Produced via immunoSEQ multiplex PCR; TCRdb's table is partial and in-frame only. Among roughly 150,000 clones, about 91% were seen once, and the ten largest hold roughly 3%. The sequences come from peripheral blood, collected on day 0 of AZD1222 vaccination. The receptor source for this set is an adult in good health.

The rearrangement joins TRBV5-4 to TRBJ1-1; D is unclear. Germline-derived CDR1 and CDR2 are SGHNT and YYREEE (reference sequence). This CDR3 spans 14 amino acids. Trimming shortened V by 0 bases and J by 4 bases, and 10 bases separated the two germline ends. CDR3 nucleotide sequence: TGTGCCAGCAGCTTGGAAGGGTTTCGCACTGAAGCTTTCTTT. It encodes CASSLEGFRTEAFF.

This chain joins TRBV29-1 and TRBJ2-1; 8 positions match TRBD2. Germline loops: CDR1 SQVTM, CDR2 ANQGSEA. The CDR3 spans 13 residues. In DNA form, the CDR3 reads TGCGGCCTTATAGCGGGACCAGGCAATGAGCAGTTCTTC. It yields the protein CGLIAGPGNEQFF.

The V and J genes are TRBV7-6 and TRBJ1-1; a possible D gene is TRBD1 (5 bases). Trimming took off 5 bases at V and 1 base at J, with 11 bases between the two ends. This CDR3 has 14 residues. Germline V lookup: CDR1 SGHVS, CDR2 FNYEAQ. CDR3 bases: TGTGCCAGCAGCCCTGCACAGGCGAACACTGAAGCTTTCTTT. It codes for CASSPAQANTEAFF.

V and J are TRBV4-1 and TRBJ2-1; D perhaps matches TRBD1 (6 bases). V lost 3 bases and J lost 9, with 24 bases in between. Per the germline V gene, CDR1 is MGHRA and CDR2 is YSYEKL. CDR3 size: 17 residues. CDR3: CASSHPLGRGVGSEQFF. The DNA of the CDR3 is TGCGCCAGCAGCCACCCCCTGGGCAGGGGCGTCGGTAGTGAGCAGTTCTTC.

J is TRBJ1-6 and V is TRBV3-1 (or the pseudogene TRBV3-2); no reliable D call. The ends were cut back, 1 base at V and 9 bases at J, with 10 bases in the middle. Per the germline V gene, CDR1 is LGHDT and CDR2 is YNNKEL (reference sequence). This CDR3 is 14 amino acids long. The CDR3 is CASSQGMGSSPLHF. The CDR3 DNA reads TGTGCCAGCAGCCAAGGTATGGGGAGTTCACCCCTCCACTTT.

The V gene is TRBV28, the J gene TRBJ1-1; 10 nucleotides line up with TRBD1. V gave up 6 bases and J gave up 4 bases; unmatched junction bases: 8. CDR1 is MDHEN and CDR2 is SYDVKM in the germline V gene. This CDR3 is built from 15 residues. The CDR3 DNA follows: TGTGCCAGCAGCGAGGTCTGGGACAGGGGCACTGAAGCTTTCTTT. Encoded protein: CASSEVWDRGTEAFF.

Only a few counts were recorded for this clone. The chain carries TRBV30 and TRBJ1-2; no clear D. This CDR3 is built from 13 residues. V lost 1 base to trimming and J lost 4 bases, with 10 bases between them. The germline CDR1 and CDR2 sequences are GTSNPN and SVGIG (reference sequence). DNA for the CDR3: TGTGCCTGGAGTGCCGGGGATGGCTATGGCTACACCTTC. This translates into CAWSAGDGYGYTF.

For the CDR3, the DNA is TGTGCCAGCAGTTCGCCTGTAACGGCAGATACGCAGTATTTT. It is translated as CASSSPVTADTQYF. The V call is TRBV28, the J call TRBJ2-3; D remains unclear. Trimming cost V 4 bases and J 4 bases, with 12 bases left between them. The CDR3 runs to 14 residues. Per the germline V gene, CDR1 is MDHEN and CDR2 is SYDVKM.

The chain uses TRBV9 and TRBJ2-3; maybe TRBD2 (6 bases). The length of the CDR3 is 16 residues. Germline CDR1 and CDR2: SGDLS and YYNGEE. The V end lost 2 bases, the J end lost 3 bases, and 16 bases lay between the germline ends. The CDR3, as DNA: TGTGCCAGCAGCGTTGGAGGGTTCGAGCATACAGATACGCAGTATTTT. This translates into CASSVGGFEHTDTQYF.

The chain couples TRBV7-3 to TRBJ2-5; TRBD2 matches 8 bases. Germline loops: CDR1 SGHTA, CDR2 FQGTGA. The CDR3 extends over 13 amino acids. V dropped 5 bases and J dropped 5; count of bases not matched to a gene: 4. The CDR3 nucleotides are TGTGCCAGCAGCCCAAGCGGGAGTGAGACCCAGTACTTC. It is translated as CASSPSGSETQYF.

The chain links TRBV28 to TRBJ1-1; D unclear. Germline V gives CDR1 MDHEN, CDR2 SYDVKM. Trimming took 3 bases from V and 2 from J, leaving 1 base between them. The CDR3 spans 11 residues. The DNA for the CDR3 is TGTGCCAGCAGTTTTAACACTGAAGCTTTCTTT. Protein product: CASSFNTEAFF.

The chain carries TRBV28 and TRBJ1-2; D is unclear. The length of the CDR3 is 12 residues. V was pared by 5 bases and J by 8 bases, with 12 bases between. CDR1 and CDR2 from the germline V gene are MDHEN and SYDVKM. CDR3: CASSGGFGGYTF. The CDR3 region has the DNA TGTGCCAGCAGTGGAGGGTTCGGCGGCTACACCTTC.

This clone has only one observation. The chain is built from TRBV10-3 and TRBJ2-1; D gene uncertain. The CDR3 sequence is 16 residues long. Germline CDR1 ENHRY, CDR2 SYGVKD. The V gene lost 0 bases and the J gene lost 0 bases, with 9 bases spanning the gap. In DNA form, the CDR3 reads TGTGCCATCAGTGAGTCGCTGCTGAGCTCCTACAATGAGCAGTTCTTC. Protein: CAISESLLSSYNEQFF.

The V gene is TRBV14, the J gene TRBJ2-2; no firm D call. CDR3 size: 18 residues. V was clipped by 4 bases and J by 2 bases, with 20 bases between them. Looked up from germline, CDR1 is SGHDN and CDR2 is FVKESK. CDR3 region: CASSRNPLLRINTGELFF. CDR3 nucleotide sequence: TGTGCCAGCAGCCGAAACCCGCTTCTTCGGATTAACACCGGGGAGCTGTTTTTT.

The chain links TRBV19 to TRBJ2-1; D gene ambiguous. V was cut by 4 bases and J by 0 bases, with 10 bases left in between. CDR3 length: 15 amino acids. Germline V gene lookup returns CDR1 LNHDA and CDR2 SQIVND (reference sequence). The CDR3 DNA is TGTGCCAGTAGTACGCAGGAGTACTCCTACAATGAGCAGTTCTTC. The encoded protein is CASSTQEYSYNEQFF.

The rearrangement uses TRBV27 and TRBJ2-1, with TRBD1 identical over 9 bases. Unmatched junction bases numbered 13, after V lost 7 bases and J lost 9 bases. The CDR3 loop spans 15 amino acids. CDR1 is MNHEY, CDR2 SMNVEV, per germline (reference sequence). CDR3 loop: CASTTLGGTGSEQFF. The DNA for the CDR3 is TGTGCCAGCACCACTCTGGGCGGGACAGGGAGTGAGCAGTTCTTC.

The chain couples TRBV19 to TRBJ1-1, with D unresolved. V lost 8 bases to trimming and J lost 3 bases, with 13 bases between them. The CDR3 is 13 residues long. Germline loops: CDR1 LNHDA, CDR2 SQIVND (reference sequence). CDR3 loop: CASLRREDTEAFF. CDR3 DNA sequence: TGTGCCAGTCTCAGGAGAGAGGACACTGAAGCTTTCTTT.

The genes are TRBV5-1 and TRBJ1-4; 8 nucleotides align to TRBD1. The CDR3 length is 15 residues. V lost 4 bases, J lost 5 bases, and 7 bases stayed unmatched. Germline V gene data show CDR1 as SGHRS and CDR2 as YFSETQ. The DNA for the CDR3 is TGCGCCAGCAGCGCACAGGGGGGAATGAATGAAAAACTGTTTTTT. It is translated as CASSAQGGMNEKLFF.

The chain joins TRBV27 to TRBJ2-3, with a possible D match to TRBD2 (5 bases). Germline assignment: CDR1 MNHEY and CDR2 SMNVEV (reference sequence). Trimming pared 8 bases from V and 7 bases from J, leaving 10 bases between. The CDR3 covers 11 residues. CDR3 amino acids: CASQIGNTQYF. CDR3 bases: TGTGCCAGCCAGATCGGGAATACGCAGTATTTT.

This clone has only one observation. The chain uses TRBV5-4 and TRBJ2-1; 10 bases agree with TRBD2. CDR3 length: 14 amino acids. V dropped 5 bases and J dropped 6; count of bases not matched to a gene: 5. The germline gives CDR1 SGHNT, CDR2 YYREEE (reference sequence). DNA for the CDR3: TGTGCCAGCAGACCCCGACTAGCGGGCAATGAGCAGTTCTTC. It codes for CASRPRLAGNEQFF.